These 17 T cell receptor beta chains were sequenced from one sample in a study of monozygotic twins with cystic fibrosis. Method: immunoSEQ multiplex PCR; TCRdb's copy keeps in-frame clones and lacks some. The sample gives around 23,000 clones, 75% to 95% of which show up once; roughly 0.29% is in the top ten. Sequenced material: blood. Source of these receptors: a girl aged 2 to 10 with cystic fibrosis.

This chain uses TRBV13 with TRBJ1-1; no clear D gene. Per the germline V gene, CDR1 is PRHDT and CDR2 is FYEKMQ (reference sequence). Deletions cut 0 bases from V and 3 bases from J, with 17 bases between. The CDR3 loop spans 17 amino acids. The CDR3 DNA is TGTGCCAGCAGCTTAGGGCCACAAAGGGTATTAGACACTGAAGCTTTCTTT. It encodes CASSLGPQRVLDTEAFF. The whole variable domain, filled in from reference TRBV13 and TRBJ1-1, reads AAGVIQSPRHLIKEKRETATLKCYPIPRHDTVYWYQQGPGQDPQFLISFYEKMQSDKGSIPDRFSAQQFSDYHSELNMSSLELGDSALYFCASSLGPQRVLDTEAFFGQGTRLTVV.

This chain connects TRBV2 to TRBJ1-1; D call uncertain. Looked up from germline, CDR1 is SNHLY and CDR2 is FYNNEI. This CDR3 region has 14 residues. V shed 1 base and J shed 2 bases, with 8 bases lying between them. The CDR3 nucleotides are TGTGCCAGCAGTGAAGGGGCTCTAAACACTGAAGCTTTCTTT. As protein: CASSEGALNTEAFF.

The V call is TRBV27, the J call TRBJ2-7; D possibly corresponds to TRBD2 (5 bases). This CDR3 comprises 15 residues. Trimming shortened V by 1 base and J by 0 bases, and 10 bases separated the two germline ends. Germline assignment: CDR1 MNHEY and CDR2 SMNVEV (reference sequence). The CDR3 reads CASSLLPGSSYEQYF. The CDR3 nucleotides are TGTGCCAGCAGTTTATTGCCGGGGAGCTCCTACGAGCAGTACTTC.

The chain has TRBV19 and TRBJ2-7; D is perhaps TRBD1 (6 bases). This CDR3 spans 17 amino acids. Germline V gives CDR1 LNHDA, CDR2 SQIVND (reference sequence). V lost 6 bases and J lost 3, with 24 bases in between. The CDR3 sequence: CASSQHGADSGNYEQYF. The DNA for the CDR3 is TGTGCCAGTAGCCAGCATGGGGCGGACAGTGGGAACTACGAGCAGTACTTC.

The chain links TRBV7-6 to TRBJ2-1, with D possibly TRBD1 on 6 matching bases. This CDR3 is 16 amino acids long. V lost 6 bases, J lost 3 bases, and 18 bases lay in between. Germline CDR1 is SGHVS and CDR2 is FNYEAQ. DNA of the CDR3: TGTGCCAGCAGTAGACAAACCGGGACACGCTACAATGAGCAGTTCTTC. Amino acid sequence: CASSRQTGTRYNEQFF.

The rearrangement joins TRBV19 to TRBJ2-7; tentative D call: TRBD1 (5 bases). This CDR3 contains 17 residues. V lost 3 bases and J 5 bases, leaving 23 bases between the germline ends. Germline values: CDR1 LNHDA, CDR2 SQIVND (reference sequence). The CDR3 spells CASSIFFLAGSHHEQYF. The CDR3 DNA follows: TGTGCCAGTAGTATCTTCTTTCTCGCAGGGTCCCACCACGAGCAGTACTTC. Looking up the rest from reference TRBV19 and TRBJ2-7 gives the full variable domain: DGGITQSPKYLFRKEGQNVTLSCEQNLNHDAMYWYRQDPGQGLRLIYYSQIVNDFQKGDIAEGYSVSREKKESFPLTVTSAQKNPTAFYLCASSIFFLAGSHHEQYFGPGTRLTVT.

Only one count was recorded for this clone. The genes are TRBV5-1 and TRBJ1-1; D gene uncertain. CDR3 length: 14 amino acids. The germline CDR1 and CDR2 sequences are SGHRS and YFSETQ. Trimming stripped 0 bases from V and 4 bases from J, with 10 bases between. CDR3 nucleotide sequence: TGCGCCAGCAGCTTGGATGTCGGAGGCACTGAAGCTTTCTTT. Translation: CASSLDVGGTEAFF.

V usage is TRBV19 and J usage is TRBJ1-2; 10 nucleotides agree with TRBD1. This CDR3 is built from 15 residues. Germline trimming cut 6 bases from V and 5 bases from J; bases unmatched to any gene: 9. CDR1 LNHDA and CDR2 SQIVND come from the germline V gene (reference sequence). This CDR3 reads CASSFGTGASYGYTF. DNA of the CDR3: TGTGCCAGTAGCTTCGGGACAGGGGCTAGTTATGGCTACACCTTC.

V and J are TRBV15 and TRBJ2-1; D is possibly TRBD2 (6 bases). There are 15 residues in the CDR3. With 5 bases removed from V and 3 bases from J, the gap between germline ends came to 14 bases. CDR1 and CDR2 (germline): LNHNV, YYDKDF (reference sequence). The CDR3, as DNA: TGTGCCACCAGCCCCGGGGGACTTGTCTACAATGAGCAGTTCTTC. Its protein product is CATSPGGLVYNEQFF.

Here the CDR3 reads CASSPLEWQDTQYF. The CDR3 nucleotides read TGTGCCAGCAGCCCCCTTGAGTGGCAAGATACGCAGTATTTT. The chain combines TRBV5-4 with TRBJ2-3, with no clear D. V lost 4 bases and J lost 5, with 14 bases in between. The CDR3 has 14 amino acids. From germline, CDR1 is SGHNT and CDR2 YYREEE (reference sequence).

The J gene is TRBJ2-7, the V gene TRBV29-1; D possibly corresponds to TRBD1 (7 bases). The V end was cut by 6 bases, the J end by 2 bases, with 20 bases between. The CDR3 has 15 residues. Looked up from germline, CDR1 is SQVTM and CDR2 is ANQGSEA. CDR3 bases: TGCAGCGTCTTTGAAGGGGGGACAGTTACCTACGAGCAGTACTTC. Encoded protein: CSVFEGGTVTYEQYF.

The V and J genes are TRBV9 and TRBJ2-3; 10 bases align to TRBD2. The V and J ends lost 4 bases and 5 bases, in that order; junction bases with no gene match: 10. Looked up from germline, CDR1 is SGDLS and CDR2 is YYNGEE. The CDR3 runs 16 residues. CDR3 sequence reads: CASSLTSSGGIDTQYF. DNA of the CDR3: TGTGCCAGCAGCCTGACTTCTAGCGGGGGAATAGATACGCAGTATTTT.

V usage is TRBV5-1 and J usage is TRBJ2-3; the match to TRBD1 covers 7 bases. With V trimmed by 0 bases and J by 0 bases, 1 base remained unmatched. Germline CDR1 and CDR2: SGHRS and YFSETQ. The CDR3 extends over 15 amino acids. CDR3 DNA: TGCGCCAGCAGCTTGGACAGGGGAAGCACAGATACGCAGTATTTT. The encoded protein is CASSLDRGSTDTQYF.

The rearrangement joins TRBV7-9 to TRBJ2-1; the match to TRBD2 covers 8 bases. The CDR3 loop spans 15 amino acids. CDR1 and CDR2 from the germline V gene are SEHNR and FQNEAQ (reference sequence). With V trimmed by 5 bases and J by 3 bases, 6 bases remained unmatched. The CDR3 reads CASSRAGEIYNEQFF. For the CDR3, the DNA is TGTGCCAGCAGCCGAGCGGGGGAAATCTACAATGAGCAGTTCTTC. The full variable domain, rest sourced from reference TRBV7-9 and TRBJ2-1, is DTGVSQNPRHKITKRGQNVTFRCDPISEHNRLYWYRQTLGQGPEFLTYFQNEAQLEKSRLLSDRFSAERPKGSFSTLEIQRTEQGDSAMYLCASSRAGEIYNEQFFGPGTRLTVL.

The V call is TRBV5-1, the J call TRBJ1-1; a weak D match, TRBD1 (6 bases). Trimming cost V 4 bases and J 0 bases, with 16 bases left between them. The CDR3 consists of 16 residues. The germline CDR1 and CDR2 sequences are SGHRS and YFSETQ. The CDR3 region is CASSTTGPGVNTEAFF. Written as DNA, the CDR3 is TGCGCCAGCAGCACCACAGGGCCCGGTGTGAACACTGAAGCTTTCTTT.

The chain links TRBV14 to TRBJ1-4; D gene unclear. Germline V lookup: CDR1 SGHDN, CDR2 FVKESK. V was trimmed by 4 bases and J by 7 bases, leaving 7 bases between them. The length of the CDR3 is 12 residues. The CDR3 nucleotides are TGTGCCAGCAGCCCGGGAGGTGAAAAACTGTTTTTT. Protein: CASSPGGEKLFF.

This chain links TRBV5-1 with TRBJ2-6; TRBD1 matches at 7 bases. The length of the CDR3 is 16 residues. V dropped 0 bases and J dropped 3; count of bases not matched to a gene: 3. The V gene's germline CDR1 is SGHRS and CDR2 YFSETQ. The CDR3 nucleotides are TGCGCCAGCAGCTTGGTAACAGGGGTTGGGGCCAACGTCCTGACTTTC. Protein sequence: CASSLVTGVGANVLTF.